Below, 30 T cell receptor beta chains from the same sample are listed, as sequenced in a study of cytomegalovirus exposure and HLA in healthy donors. Primers for the PCR totalled 60 Vbeta and 13 Jbeta. This table comes from immunoSEQ multiplex PCR, and its TCRdb copy is limited to in-frame clones, with some not included. The sample yields fewer than 150,000 clones, around 77% seen once. Sequenced sample: PBMCs. The receptors come from a man younger than 40 in good health and CMV-seronegative.

This chain's CDR3 is CASSGTGRVSPLHF. CDR3 coding DNA: TGTGCCAGCAGCGGGACAGGGAGGGTCTCACCCCTCCACTTT. This chain links TRBV5-4 with TRBJ1-6; TRBD1 matches 9 bases. The CDR3 extends over 14 amino acids. Trimming at V came to 4 bases and at J to 10 bases, leaving 6 bases not matched to a gene. Per germline, CDR1 SGHNT and CDR2 YYREEE (reference sequence).

V usage is TRBV19 and J usage is TRBJ1-2, with 8 bases fitting TRBD1. The CDR3 loop spans 15 amino acids. V lost 1 base, J lost 4 bases, and 5 bases stayed unmatched. Looked up from germline, CDR1 is LNHDA and CDR2 is SQIVND (reference sequence). CDR3 sequence reads: CASSIAVDRVYGYTF. The DNA of the CDR3 is TGTGCCAGTAGTATAGCCGTGGACAGGGTCTATGGCTACACCTTC.

This chain links TRBV5-4 with TRBJ2-1, with 13 positions matching TRBD2. The V gene's germline CDR1 is SGHNT and CDR2 YYREEE (reference sequence). After removal of 5 bases from V and 9 bases from J, the junction contained 8 bases not matched to a gene. The CDR3 sequence is 15 residues long. The CDR3 loop reads CASSLTSGRVGEQFF. In DNA form, the CDR3 reads TGTGCCAGCAGTTTAACTAGCGGGAGGGTAGGTGAGCAGTTCTTC. The full variable domain, its missing parts supplied by reference TRBV5-4 and TRBJ2-1, is ETGVTQSPTHLIKTRGQQVTLRCSSQSGHNTVSWYQQALGQGPQFIFQYYREEENGRGNFPPRFSGLQFPNYSSELNVNALELDDSALYLCASSLTSGRVGEQFFGPGTRLTVL.

This chain joins TRBV5-1 and TRBJ1-2; 7 bases match TRBD1. With V trimmed by 4 bases and J by 1 base, 7 bases remained unmatched. The V gene's germline CDR1 is SGHRS and CDR2 YFSETQ. CDR3 size: 15 residues. CDR3 region: CASSLGDSNNYGYTF. The CDR3 DNA sequence: TGCGCCAGCAGCCTCGGGGACAGCAATAACTATGGCTACACCTTC.

The chain uses TRBV28 and TRBJ1-1, with D perhaps matching TRBD1 (5 bases). V lost 5 bases and J lost 8, with 12 bases in between. This CDR3 contains 12 residues. Germline V gene lookup returns CDR1 MDHEN and CDR2 SYDVKM. DNA of the CDR3: TGTGCCAGCAGTACAAGCGGGGGAGAAGCTTTCTTT. It translates to CASSTSGGEAFF.

The V call is TRBV20-1, the J call TRBJ2-7; D gene uncertain. The CDR3 runs to 11 residues. V was trimmed by 4 bases and J by 3 bases, leaving 7 bases between them. Germline assignment: CDR1 DFQATT and CDR2 SNEGSKA (reference sequence). CDR3 sequence (DNA): TGCAGTGCTATTTTTCTCTACGAGCAGTACTTC. It is translated as CSAIFLYEQYF.

The rearrangement links TRBV5-6 to TRBJ1-1, with D possibly being TRBD1 (5 bases). Germline V gene data show CDR1 as SGHDT and CDR2 as YYEEEE. The V end was cut by 0 bases, the J end by 6 bases, with 15 bases between. CDR3 length: 15 residues. In DNA form, the CDR3 reads TGTGCCAGCAGCTTGGTCCCCCACGGACACCCTGAAGCTTTCTTT. Amino acids: CASSLVPHGHPEAFF.

The chain recombines TRBV2 with TRBJ1-2; 8 bases are shared with TRBD1. The J segment lost 6 bases and the V segment lost 6 bases, leaving 6 bases of the junction unmatched. Germline V lookup: CDR1 SNHLY, CDR2 FYNNEI. The CDR3 has 13 amino acids. The CDR3, as DNA: TGTGCCAGCAGGGCGGACAGGGAAAATGGCTACACCTTC. This translates into CASRADRENGYTF. Supplemented by reference TRBV2 and TRBJ1-2, the full variable domain reads EPEVTQTPSHQVTQMGQEVILRCVPISNHLYFYWYRQILGQKVEFLVSFYNNEISEKSEIFDDQFSVERPDGSNFTLKIRSTKLEDSAMYFCASRADRENGYTFGSGTRLTVV.

The count of this clone is one. This chain connects TRBV7-8 to TRBJ2-7, with TRBD1 as a possible D gene (5 bases). Germline CDR1 SGHVS, CDR2 FQNEAQ. The CDR3 is made up of 15 amino acids. V was shortened by 5 bases and J by 9 bases, with 23 bases between the two germline ends. CDR3 loop: CASSDPGRQRSGQYF. DNA for the CDR3: TGTGCCAGCAGCGATCCCGGAAGACAGCGCTCCGGGCAGTACTTC.

This clone was counted once. The gene calls are TRBV6-6 and TRBJ2-1; 9 nucleotides line up with TRBD1. The CDR3 is 16 residues long. Germline V lookup: CDR1 MNHNY, CDR2 SVGAGI (reference sequence). V was pared by 5 bases and J by 2 bases, with 7 bases of the junction left unmatched. CDR3 coding DNA: TGTGCCAGCAGTCACGGGACAGGGCTTACCTACAATGAGCAGTTCTTC. Translating it yields CASSHGTGLTYNEQFF.

The chain joins TRBV6-5 to TRBJ1-2, with TRBD1 identical over 8 bases. V gave up 8 bases and J gave up 9 bases; unmatched junction bases: 14. Germline lookup yields CDR1 MNHEY and CDR2 SVGAGI. The CDR3 is 14 residues long. CDR3 DNA sequence: TGTGCCAGCGCCACAGGGGGGGACCCCGGAAGCTACACCTTC. It is translated as CASATGGDPGSYTF.

The chain employs TRBV7-9 and TRBJ1-1; D is perhaps TRBD1 (6 bases). The CDR3 is made up of 12 amino acids. The ends were cut back, 6 bases at V and 5 bases at J, with 10 bases in the middle. Germline assignment: CDR1 SEHNR and CDR2 FQNEAQ (reference sequence). The CDR3 here is CASSPRGTEAFF. DNA of the CDR3: TGTGCCAGCAGTCCGAGGGGGACTGAAGCTTTCTTT.

As to this clone: One end of the junction fails to match germline, which may point to a read error. The rearrangement links TRBV6-6 to TRBJ1-2; unclear D gene. The CDR3 has 13 residues. The germline gives CDR1 MNHNY, CDR2 SVGAGI (reference sequence). The CDR3 is CASSELSDYGYPF. The CDR3 nucleotides are TGTGCCAGCAGCGAACTCAGCGACTATGGCTACCCCTTC.

A few counts support this clone. V usage is TRBV6-5 and J usage is TRBJ1-4; weak D call: TRBD1 (6 bases). From germline, CDR1 is MNHEY and CDR2 SVGAGI. Trimming left V 4 bases short and J 6 bases short, with 12 bases between. This CDR3 comprises 14 residues. CDR3 coding DNA: TGTGCCAGCAGTTCGGTCCGGACAGATGAAAAACTGTTTTTT. Translating it yields CASSSVRTDEKLFF.

The DNA of the CDR3 is TGTGCCAGCAGCTCTCTTGGGGGCAGGAGCTATGGCTACACCTTC. As protein: CASSSLGGRSYGYTF. This chain uses TRBV7-9 with TRBJ1-2, with D possibly being TRBD1 (6 bases). Germline V lookup: CDR1 SEHNR, CDR2 FQNEAQ (reference sequence). The CDR3 is made up of 15 amino acids. Trimming took 4 bases from V and 4 from J, leaving 16 bases between them.

This rearrangement joins TRBV20-1 to TRBJ1-3; no clear D gene. The germline gives CDR1 DFQATT, CDR2 SNEGSKA (reference sequence). The CDR3 covers 11 residues. Between the trimmed V and J ends, which lost 4 bases and 13 bases, there was a span of 14 bases. CDR3 protein: CSANSRSRIYF. The CDR3 DNA reads as TGCAGTGCTAATAGCCGGAGTAGGATATATTTT.

The CDR3 coding sequence is TGTGCCAGCAGCTTAGCTGGCGCGGGAGAGGGGGAGCAGTACTTC. Its protein is CASSLAGAGEGEQYF. This chain joins TRBV7-9 and TRBJ2-7; TRBD2 matches 7 bases. V shed 0 bases, J shed 7 bases, and the junction held 9 bases outside the gene matches. Germline V gene sequence: CDR1 SEHNR, CDR2 FQNEAQ (reference sequence). The CDR3 totals 15 residues.

The chain recombines TRBV4-2 with TRBJ2-2; 8 nucleotides align to TRBD1. Unmatched junction bases numbered 0, after V lost 1 base and J lost 5 bases. Germline V lookup: CDR1 LGHNA, CDR2 YNFKEQ. The CDR3 is 14 amino acids. The CDR3 nucleotides read TGTGCCAGCAGCCAAGGGGACAGGACCGGGGAGCTGTTTTTT. It specifies CASSQGDRTGELFF.

The gene calls are TRBV5-6 and TRBJ2-3, with a tentative D call TRBD2 (7 bases). Germline V gives CDR1 SGHDT, CDR2 YYEEEE. Trimming took off 3 bases at V and 6 bases at J, with 20 bases between the two ends. The CDR3 has 16 residues. CDR3 nucleotide sequence: TGTGCCAGCAGCTCAACTAGCGCCCTAGGGGGGGATACGCAGTATTTT. Translation: CASSSTSALGGDTQYF.

This rearrangement joins TRBV6-5 to TRBJ2-5; TRBD1 agrees at 10 bases. TRBJ2-7 explains the end of the DNA better; the J call may be wrong. This CDR3 is 14 amino acids long. Looked up from germline, CDR1 is MNHEY and CDR2 is SVGAGI. CDR3 residues: CASSYSGTGDEQYF. The CDR3 nucleotides read TGTGCCAGCAGTTATTCCGGGACAGGGGACGAGCAGTACTTC.

This chain links TRBV6-5 with TRBJ2-1; no firm D call. The V gene's germline CDR1 is MNHEY and CDR2 SVGAGI. This CDR3 is built from 14 residues. V lost 6 bases and J lost 0, with 9 bases in between. The CDR3 sequence: CASSYTSSYNEQFF. CDR3 nucleotide sequence: TGTGCCAGCAGCTATACGAGCTCCTACAATGAGCAGTTCTTC.

This clone was detected only a few times. V gene TRBV5-1 combines with J gene TRBJ2-6; D is undetermined. Germline loops: CDR1 SGHRS, CDR2 YFSETQ. The V end was cut by 4 bases, the J end by 0 bases, with 5 bases between. CDR3 length equals 14 residues. The CDR3 region is CASSPSSGANVLTF. For the CDR3, the DNA is TGCGCCAGCAGCCCCTCCTCTGGGGCCAACGTCCTGACTTTC.

The chain joins TRBV5-8 to TRBJ2-7, with TRBD1 matching 8 bases. The germline gives CDR1 SGHTS, CDR2 YDEGEE. Trimming cost V 2 bases and J 5 bases; bases outside gene matches: 9. The CDR3 contains 15 residues. CDR3 sequence: CASSLNQGAINEQYF. The CDR3 region has the DNA TGTGCCAGCAGCTTAAACCAGGGGGCAATCAACGAGCAGTACTTC.

The J gene is TRBJ2-7, the V gene TRBV5-6; 7 bases agree with TRBD1. This CDR3 region has 14 residues. V shed 4 bases and J 0 bases; nucleotides not matched to a gene: 4. Germline CDR1 reads SGHDT; CDR2 reads YYEEEE. In DNA, the CDR3 is TGTGCCAGCAGCCCGGGACAGAGCTCCTACGAGCAGTACTTC. Its translation: CASSPGQSSYEQYF. Filled out from reference TRBV5-6 and TRBJ2-7, the complete variable domain reads DAGVTQSPTHLIKTRGQQVTLRCSPKSGHDTVSWYQQALGQGPQFIFQYYEEEERQRGNFPDRFSGHQFPNYSSELNVNALLLGDSALYLCASSPGQSSYEQYFGPGTRLTVT.

The chain recombines TRBV5-1 with TRBJ1-6, with a weak D call TRBD1 (5 bases). V dropped 0 bases and J dropped 3 bases, with 10 bases sitting between them. The germline gives CDR1 SGHRS, CDR2 YFSETQ. This CDR3 is built from 16 residues. CDR3 DNA sequence: TGCGCCAGCAGCTTGGTTGGCAGGGTCTATAATTCACCCCTCCACTTT. This codes for CASSLVGRVYNSPLHF.

V and J are TRBV5-4 and TRBJ2-7; D uncertain. The CDR3 has 16 residues. Germline CDR1 and CDR2: SGHNT and YYREEE (reference sequence). Trimming stripped 0 bases from V and 3 bases from J, with 16 bases between. DNA of the CDR3: TGTGCCAGCAGCTTGGTGGGTAGAAGCGCTTACTACGAGCAGTACTTC. Translation gives CASSLVGRSAYYEQYF.

V gene TRBV5-1 combines with J gene TRBJ2-3; 9 nucleotides agree with TRBD1. Germline CDR1 reads SGHRS; CDR2 reads YFSETQ. This CDR3 is built from 15 residues. V was pared by 0 bases and J by 6 bases, with 5 bases of the junction left unmatched. The CDR3 protein is CASSLVGQGMDTQYF. In DNA form, the CDR3 reads TGCGCCAGCAGCTTGGTAGGACAGGGGATGGATACGCAGTATTTT.

As to this clone: A read error may produce the germline difference seen at one junction end. The chain couples TRBV29-1 to TRBJ1-2, with 7 positions matching TRBD1. Germline values: CDR1 SQVTM, CDR2 ANQGSEA. CDR3 length: 15 residues. CDR3 sequence reads: CSVEGAGGRGYGYPF. In DNA, the CDR3 is TGCAGCGTTGAGGGGGCAGGGGGTCGCGGCTATGGCTACCCCTTC.

Only a few counts were recorded for this clone. The V call is TRBV13, the J call TRBJ1-3; 8 positions agree with TRBD1. Germline CDR1 and CDR2: PRHDT and FYEKMQ (reference sequence). The CDR3 has 14 residues. Germline trimming cut 3 bases from V and 9 bases from J; bases unmatched to any gene: 7. CDR3 sequence reads: CASSFTGGDVTIYF. The CDR3 coding sequence is TGTGCCAGCAGCTTTACAGGGGGGGATGTCACCATATATTTT. Based on the CDR3 plus reference TRBV13 and TRBJ1-3, the full variable domain is AAGVIQSPRHLIKEKRETATLKCYPIPRHDTVYWYQQGPGQDPQFLISFYEKMQSDKGSIPDRFSAQQFSDYHSELNMSSLELGDSALYFCASSFTGGDVTIYFGEGSWLTVV.

This chain connects TRBV19 to TRBJ2-3; the match to TRBD2 covers 8 bases. The CDR3 runs 14 residues. The ends lost 3 bases at V and 5 bases at J; junction bases unmatched: 4. Germline assignment: CDR1 LNHDA and CDR2 SQIVND (reference sequence). CDR3 bases: TGTGCCAGTAGTATTAGGCTAGCGGGAGATACGCAGTATTTT. The encoded protein is CASSIRLAGDTQYF. The full variable domain, completed using reference TRBV19 and TRBJ2-3, is DGGITQSPKYLFRKEGQNVTLSCEQNLNHDAMYWYRQDPGQGLRLIYYSQIVNDFQKGDIAEGYSVSREKKESFPLTVTSAQKNPTAFYLCASSIRLAGDTQYFGPGTRLTVL.